This T cell receptor beta chain emerged from a study of blood T cells in healthy people across ages. Study observations and caveats: A roughly linear age-dependent decrease characterized TCR beta diversity per million T cells.

For this clonotype: The antigen is unknown.

A second PCR, run for roughly 7 to 12 cycles, used a sample-barcoded 5' primer plus a J-beta primer mix. TCRdb used MiXCR to reprocess the 5' RACE reads, holding one entry per CDR3 protein. The data show 780,000 or so distinct CDR3 sequences, with around three fifths seen just once and around a quarter held by the top ten. With 8 bases removed from V and 4 bases from J, the gap between germline ends came to 14 bases. CDR1 and CDR2 (germline): SNHLY, FYNNEI. The CDR3 covers 13 residues. The receptor comes from a man between 35 and 55 years old in good health. The chain joins TRBV2 to TRBJ1-2; D is unresolved. The specimen sequenced was blood. The CDR3 DNA follows: TGTGCCAGCGGTGGCAGATTCAGCTATGGCTACACCTTC. Translating gives CASGGRFSYGYTF.